One sample yielded the 25 T cell receptor beta chains listed below, sequenced in a study of early T cells in non-severe SARS-CoV-2 infection. TCRdb used MiXCR to reprocess the 5' RACE reads, holding one entry per CDR3 protein. The sample gives about 53,000 distinct CDR3 sequences, approximately 12% of which show up once; about 2.4% is in the top ten. Here the sequenced sample was whole blood, taken at baseline. The receptor set was obtained from an adult who was a healthcare worker with PCR-confirmed SARS-CoV-2 infection or an uninfected control (not recorded which).

The rearrangement joins TRBV7-8 to TRBJ1-1; no clear D. CDR3 length equals 14 residues. The germline V gene has CDR1 SGHVS and CDR2 FQNEAQ. V shed 1 base and J shed 11 bases, with 17 bases lying between them. DNA for the CDR3: TGTGCCAGCAGCTTAGACAGTTTGTTAAGTCTCGCTTTCTTT. Translated, it gives CASSLDSLLSLAFF.

This clonotype was recorded at least ten times. J is TRBJ1-2 and V is TRBV28; TRBD1 might be the D (5 bases). V was pared by 7 bases and J by 4 bases, with 10 bases between. The germline V gene has CDR1 MDHEN and CDR2 SYDVKM. The CDR3 length is 12 residues. CDR3 sequence (DNA): TGTGCCAGCATGGGGGGAATCTATGGCTACACCTTC. Its translation is CASMGGIYGYTF.

The chain joins TRBV5-1 to TRBJ2-1; 10 nucleotides line up with TRBD1. Germline V lookup: CDR1 SGHRS, CDR2 YFSETQ. Trimming at V came to 1 base and at J to 7 bases, leaving 8 bases not matched to a gene. The CDR3 totals 16 residues. CDR3 nucleotides: TGCGCCAGCAGCTTGCTAAGGGACAGGGGACGAAATGAGCAGTTCTTC. Its protein is CASSLLRDRGRNEQFF.

In this sample, this clonotype turned up many times. This chain links TRBV29-1 with TRBJ2-7; 9 positions match TRBD2. V was clipped by 2 bases and J by 2 bases; unmatched bases: 1. The CDR3 totals 13 residues. The germline gives CDR1 SQVTM, CDR2 ANQGSEA. CDR3 amino acids: CSVELAGAYEQYF. CDR3 in DNA: TGCAGCGTTGAATTAGCGGGAGCCTACGAGCAGTACTTC.

The chain joins TRBV20-1 to TRBJ2-1; TRBD2 matches 10 bases. The V gene's germline CDR1 is DFQATT and CDR2 SNEGSKA (reference sequence). The CDR3 extends over 14 amino acids. The V segment lost 2 bases and the J segment 7 bases; nucleotides outside the gene matches: 5. CDR3 DNA: TGCAGTGCTAGACCGGGACTAGCGAGGAATGAGCAGTTCTTC. Protein product: CSARPGLARNEQFF.

This clonotype was counted at least ten times. This chain connects TRBV28 to TRBJ2-7, with a possible D match to TRBD2 (6 bases). Germline V gene lookup returns CDR1 MDHEN and CDR2 SYDVKM. The CDR3 runs 14 residues. Trimming left V 7 bases short and J 2 bases short, with 15 bases between. CDR3 protein: CASIRPGGTYEQYF. CDR3 bases: TGTGCCAGCATCCGCCCTGGCGGGACCTACGAGCAGTACTTC.

This clonotype was seen only a few times. The chain links TRBV5-8 to TRBJ2-6, with D uncertain. V gave up 0 bases and J gave up 0 bases, with 4 bases separating them. From germline, CDR1 is SGHTS and CDR2 YDEGEE. The CDR3 runs 15 residues. The DNA for the CDR3 is TGTGCCAGCAGCTTGGGGACCTCTGGGGCCAACGTCCTGACTTTC. Its translation is CASSLGTSGANVLTF.

This clonotype was counted ten times or more. The chain carries TRBV11-2 and TRBJ1-3; D is perhaps TRBD1 (5 bases). Trimming took off 2 bases at V and 0 bases at J, with 8 bases between the two ends. CDR1 and CDR2 (germline): SGHAT, FQNNGV. The CDR3 is 15 residues long. The CDR3 sequence is CASSLQGPSGNTIYF. Written as DNA, the CDR3 is TGTGCCAGCAGCTTACAGGGCCCCTCTGGAAACACCATATATTTT. The complete variable domain, with remaining parts taken from reference TRBV11-2 and TRBJ1-3, reads EAGVAQSPRYKIIEKRQSVAFWCNPISGHATLYWYQQILGQGPKLLIQFQNNGVVDDSQLPKDRFSAERLKGVDSTLKIQPAKLEDSAVYLCASSLQGPSGNTIYFGEGSWLTVV.

Many counts were recorded for this clonotype. This chain uses TRBV11-2 with TRBJ2-2; the D gene is possibly TRBD1 (6 bases). The CDR3 loop spans 15 amino acids. Germline-derived CDR1 and CDR2 are SGHAT and FQNNGV. The V end lost 11 bases, the J end lost 5 bases, and 21 bases lay between the germline ends. CDR3 DNA: TGTGCCGAGACGGCCGGGACACAGGGAACCGGGGAGCTGTTTTTT. Its translation: CAETAGTQGTGELFF. The whole variable domain, remainder taken from reference TRBV11-2 and TRBJ2-2, is EAGVAQSPRYKIIEKRQSVAFWCNPISGHATLYWYQQILGQGPKLLIQFQNNGVVDDSQLPKDRFSAERLKGVDSTLKIQPAKLEDSAVYLCAETAGTQGTGELFFGEGSRLTVL.

This clonotype was seen a few times. V is TRBV19 and J is TRBJ2-1; 10 positions match TRBD2. Germline V gene lookup returns CDR1 LNHDA and CDR2 SQIVND (reference sequence). Trimming cost V 3 bases and J 7 bases; bases outside gene matches: 9. The CDR3 has 16 amino acids. In nucleotides, the CDR3 is TGTGCCAGTAGTATGGTGGTCGCTAGCGGGAGTAATGAGCAGTTCTTC. It translates to CASSMVVASGSNEQFF.

This clonotype was seen many times. As DNA, the CDR3 is TGTGCCAGCAGTGAAATTGGTGGGAGGGCCGTCAATGAGCAGTTCTTC. It encodes CASSEIGGRAVNEQFF. J is TRBJ2-1 and V is TRBV6-1; TRBD2 agrees at 7 bases. CDR3 length: 16 residues. V gave up 2 bases and J gave up 6 bases; unmatched junction bases: 10. Per the germline V gene, CDR1 is MNHNS and CDR2 is SASEGT.

This clonotype was seen a handful of times. V is TRBV6-2 or TRBV6-3 and J is TRBJ2-5; the match to TRBD1 covers 7 bases. The CDR3 covers 15 residues. Germline V CDR1 and CDR2: MNHEY, SVGEGT. V trimming: 2 bases; J trimming: 4 bases; junction bases outside the gene matches: 7. The CDR3 DNA is TGTGCCAGCAGTTACGGTGCGGCAGGGGGAGAGACCCAGTACTTC. Translating gives CASSYGAAGGETQYF.

The chain has TRBV12-3 or TRBV12-4 and TRBJ2-3; 9 bases line up with TRBD2. The CDR3 runs 18 residues. Trimming took 4 bases from V and 6 from J; bases not matched to a gene: 17. The CDR3 here is CASSSHWAGGAGGDTQYF. In nucleotides, the CDR3 is TGTGCCAGCAGTTCCCACTGGGCGGGAGGGGCAGGCGGGGATACGCAGTATTTT.

The chain combines TRBV20-1 with TRBJ1-5, with TRBD1 as a possible D gene (6 bases). The CDR3 covers 12 residues. Germline V gene sequence: CDR1 DFQATT, CDR2 SNEGSKA (reference sequence). V lost 5 bases and J 7 bases, leaving 12 bases between the germline ends. This chain's CDR3 is CSAGRGGQPQHF. In DNA, the CDR3 is TGCAGTGCTGGCAGGGGTGGGCAGCCCCAGCATTTT.

This clonotype has only a few counts. The chain links TRBV28 to TRBJ2-5; tentatively, D is TRBD2 (6 bases). The CDR3 loop spans 13 amino acids. Per germline, CDR1 MDHEN and CDR2 SYDVKM. The V end lost 6 bases, the J end lost 5 bases, and 13 bases lay between the germline ends. This chain's CDR3 is CASSSAGHETQYF. The DNA for the CDR3 is TGTGCCAGCAGCTCGGCGGGGCACGAGACCCAGTACTTC.

This clonotype showed up many times. The rearrangement uses TRBV11-1 and TRBJ2-3, with D uncertain. V was shortened by 2 bases and J by 10 bases, with 13 bases between the two germline ends. The CDR3 contains 13 residues. Germline V gives CDR1 SGHAT, CDR2 FQDESV (reference sequence). CDR3 region: CASSLQDWEAQYF. The CDR3 region has the DNA TGTGCCAGCAGCTTACAGGATTGGGAAGCGCAGTATTTT.

In this sample, this clonotype turned up a few times. The chain joins TRBV6-2 or TRBV6-3 to TRBJ1-2, with a possible D match to TRBD1 (6 bases). The CDR3 is 14 amino acids. CDR1 MNHEY and CDR2 SVGEGT come from the germline V gene. Between the trimmed V and J ends, which lost 6 bases and 7 bases, there was a span of 18 bases. The chain's CDR3 is CASRRGGPTSGYTF. The CDR3 DNA sequence: TGTGCCAGCAGGAGAGGGGGTCCTACGAGTGGCTACACCTTC.

This clonotype was counted once. In nucleotides, the CDR3 is TGTGCCAGCAGGCGTAGCAATCAGCCCCAGCATTTT. The encoded protein is CASRRSNQPQHF. The chain employs TRBV28 and TRBJ1-5; D is unresolved. This CDR3 spans 12 amino acids. In germline, CDR1 is MDHEN, CDR2 SYDVKM. Trimming took 6 bases from V and 0 from J, leaving 3 bases between them.

This clonotype has more than one count but fewer than ten. The chain uses TRBV6-6 and TRBJ2-5; 13 bases fit TRBD2. CDR3 size: 19 residues. Germline CDR1 and CDR2: MNHNY and SVGAGI (reference sequence). Trimming removed 0 bases from V and 1 base from J; junction bases left unmatched: 8. The CDR3 here is CASSYSVGLAGAFQETQYF. Here the CDR3 DNA reads TGTGCCAGCAGTTACTCGGTCGGACTAGCGGGAGCATTCCAAGAGACCCAGTACTTC.

At least ten counts were recorded for this clonotype. V and J are TRBV9 and TRBJ2-1; D remains unclear. This CDR3 comprises 16 residues. Trimming removed 3 bases at V and 4 bases at J, with 17 bases between. Germline loops: CDR1 SGDLS, CDR2 YYNGEE. The CDR3 spells CASSGRGPTEYNEQFF. As DNA, the CDR3 is TGTGCCAGCAGCGGAAGAGGTCCTACCGAATACAATGAGCAGTTCTTC.

Note on this clonotype: One junction end disagrees with the germline gene, perhaps due to a read error. The V call is TRBV6-1, the J call TRBJ2-3; D uncertain. CDR1 is MNHNS, CDR2 SASEGT, per germline. The CDR3 is made up of 14 amino acids. The CDR3: CASTEATSTDTQYF. As DNA, the CDR3 is TGTGCCAGCACTGAAGCGACGTCCACAGATACGCAGTATTTT.

CDR3 residues: CASSPPGTENEQFF. The DNA of the CDR3 is TGTGCCAGCAGCCCCCCCGGGACCGAGAATGAGCAGTTCTTC. The chain employs TRBV7-9 and TRBJ2-1, with D perhaps matching TRBD1 or TRBD2 (5 bases each). The CDR3 covers 14 residues. The germline CDR1 and CDR2 sequences are SEHNR and FQNEAQ (reference sequence). V shed 5 bases and J shed 7 bases, with 15 bases lying between them.

The CDR3: CASSKPGTGDNEQFF. Written as DNA, the CDR3 is TGTGCCAGCAGTAAACCCGGGACAGGGGATAATGAGCAGTTCTTC. The rearrangement uses TRBV7-9 and TRBJ2-1, with 10 positions matching TRBD1. V shed 6 bases, J shed 7 bases, and the junction held 9 bases outside the gene matches. Germline V gene sequence: CDR1 SEHNR, CDR2 FQNEAQ (reference sequence). The length of the CDR3 is 15 residues. The complete variable domain, with remaining parts taken from reference TRBV7-9 and TRBJ2-1, reads DTGVSQNPRHKITKRGQNVTFRCDPISEHNRLYWYRQTLGQGPEFLTYFQNEAQLEKSRLLSDRFSAERPKGSFSTLEIQRTEQGDSAMYLCASSKPGTGDNEQFFGPGTRLTVL.

The chain is built from TRBV6-6 and TRBJ1-1; 7 positions match TRBD1. The germline gives CDR1 MNHNY, CDR2 SVGAGI (reference sequence). This CDR3 has 13 residues. V trimming: 0 bases; J trimming: 7 bases; junction bases outside the gene matches: 2. CDR3 DNA sequence: TGTGCCAGCAGTTACTCCAGGGACAGTGAAGCTTTCTTT. Translating it yields CASSYSRDSEAFF.

The chain employs TRBV18 and TRBJ2-7; either TRBD1 or TRBD2 may supply D (6 bases each). The germline V gene encodes CDR1 KGHSH and CDR2 LQKENI. The CDR3 extends over 18 amino acids. The V and J ends lost 4 bases and 3 bases respectively, with 25 bases between them. In DNA, the CDR3 is TGTGCCAGCTCACGATCGCCAGCTCGCGGGACACCTCACTACGAGCAGTACTTC. This gives the protein CASSRSPARGTPHYEQYF.